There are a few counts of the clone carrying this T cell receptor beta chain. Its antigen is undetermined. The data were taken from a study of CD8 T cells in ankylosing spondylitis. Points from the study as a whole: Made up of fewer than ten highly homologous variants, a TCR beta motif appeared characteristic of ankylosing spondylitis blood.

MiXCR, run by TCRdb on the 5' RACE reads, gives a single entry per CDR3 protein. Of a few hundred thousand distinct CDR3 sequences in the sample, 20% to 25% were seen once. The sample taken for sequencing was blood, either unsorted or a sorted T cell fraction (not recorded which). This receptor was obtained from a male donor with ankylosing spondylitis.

The CDR3 region has the DNA TGCAGTGCCCCGAGGGGGAGACTAGCGGACTACGAGCAGTACTTC. It encodes CSAPRGRLADYEQYF. The V gene is TRBV20-1, the J gene TRBJ2-7; the match to TRBD2 covers 9 bases. Germline V lookup: CDR1 DFQATT, CDR2 SNEGSKA (reference sequence). This CDR3 region has 15 residues. J gave up 3 bases and V 6 bases, and 12 bases lay outside the gene matches.